The rows below give T cell receptor beta chains drawn from one sample of a study of vaccination effects on CD4 cells after COVID-19. The antigens these receptors bind are not known. Profiled with immunoSEQ multiplex PCR; TCRdb holds only in-frame clones, not every one. The profile covers 30,000 or so clones, with 65% appearing a single time and approximately 9.8% taken by the ten largest. This sample comprised CD4+ T cells from PBMCs cultured without peptide, obtained before COVID-19 vaccination. These TCRs come from a human donor who received a COVID-19 vaccine. CDR3s include the opening cysteine and the closing phenylalanine or tryptophan. D genes are given only for firm matches. Only some rows state a clone size, as once, few, many or a class for expanded clones.

cdr3_length clone_size j_call d_call v_call cdr3_nt cdr3_aa
14 - TRBJ1-1 - TRBV7-9 TGTGCCAGCAGCTTGGGGGGGGCGCGGACTGAAGCTTTCTTT CASSLGGARTEAFF
12 few TRBJ2-3 - TRBV2 TGTGCCAGCAGTGAAGGGTCCGATACGCAGTATTTT CASSEGSDTQYF
13 - TRBJ1-2 - TRBV12-3/TRBV12-4 TGTGCCAGCAGTTTAATGGAATTCTATGGCTACACCTTC CASSLMEFYGYTF
17 few TRBJ2-7 - TRBV4-1 TGCGCCAGCAGCCCAGGGCAATTCGGCCAGTTTAATTACGAGCAGTACTTC CASSPGQFGQFNYEQYF
15 - TRBJ2-1 TRBD2 TRBV11-2 TGTGCCAGCAGCTTAGCCGGGGGGGCCTACAATGAGCAGTTCTTC CASSLAGGAYNEQFF
12 few TRBJ2-3 - TRBV18 TGTGCCAGCTCACCCCATAGGAATACGCAGTATTTT CASSPHRNTQYF
11 - TRBJ1-5 TRBD1 TRBV30 TGTTTCCGGACAGGCGAGGAGCCCCAGCATTTT CFRTGEEPQHF
13 - TRBJ1-2 - TRBV5-1 TGCGCCAGCAGCTTGTCAGGGGAGTATGGCTACACCTTC CASSLSGEYGYTF
11 - TRBJ2-3 - TRBV19 TGTGCCAGTAGTCCCGGAGATACGCAGTATTTT CASSPGDTQYF
14 - TRBJ2-2 TRBD2 TRBV5-1 TGCGCCAGCAGCCCAGCGGGAAGCACCGGGGAGCTGTTTTTT CASSPAGSTGELFF
15 - TRBJ2-3 TRBD2 TRBV7-2 TGTGCCAGCAGCTCCCAGTTAGCGGGAGGCTATACGCAGTATTTT CASSSQLAGGYTQYF
15 - TRBJ1-6 - TRBV6-5 TGTGCCAGCCAGGCGGAAGGGATCTATAATTCACCCCTCCACTTT CASQAEGIYNSPLHF
15 - TRBJ2-7 - TRBV11-2 TGTGCCAGCAGCTTATATTCAGGGTTCTCCTACGAGCAGTACTTC CASSLYSGFSYEQYF
13 - TRBJ2-5 - TRBV7-7 TGTGCCAGCAGCCCAGACAGACAAGAGACCCAGTACTTC CASSPDRQETQYF
13 few TRBJ2-7 - TRBV13 TGTGCCAGCAGCCCAGCCTTCTCCTACGAGCAGTACTTC CASSPAFSYEQYF
16 - TRBJ2-2 TRBD2 TRBV5-1 TGCGCCAGCACCCTAGGGGCTAGCGGGAGAACCGGGGAGCTGTTTTTT CASTLGASGRTGELFF
15 - TRBJ1-2 TRBD1 TRBV6-5 TGTGCCAGCAGTCGCGACAGGGGTCCCCTCTATGGCTACACCTTC CASSRDRGPLYGYTF
13 - TRBJ1-6 - TRBV5-1 TGCGCCAGCAGCTTGGGGTTGGATTCACCCCTCCACTTT CASSLGLDSPLHF
13 - TRBJ1-2 - TRBV5-8 TGTGCCAGCAGCTTGTTAGGCCAAGATGGCTACACCTTC CASSLLGQDGYTF
14 - TRBJ1-2 - TRBV2 TGTGCCAGCGACATAGAAGAACGGGGATCCGGCTACACCTTC CASDIEERGSGYTF
16 - TRBJ2-7 - TRBV14 TGTGCCAGCAGCCAAGTCCCCTTTAGCCGGAGCAACGAGCAGTACTTC CASSQVPFSRSNEQYF
18 few TRBJ2-2 TRBD1 TRBV11-3 TGTGCCAGCAGCTTAGATCAAGGCGGGACAGGGGCCCCCGGGGAGCTGTTTTTT CASSLDQGGTGAPGELFF
13 once TRBJ1-2 - TRBV5-1 TGCGCCAGCAGCTTGGGACTTCGCTATGGCTACACCTTC CASSLGLRYGYTF
17 - TRBJ2-3 TRBD1 TRBV10-1 TGCGCCAGCAGTGAGTCGAGGGGGCCTGAGGTCCCAGATACGCAGTATTTT CASSESRGPEVPDTQYF
19 - TRBJ2-1 - TRBV5-4 TGTGCCAGCAGCTTGGAGGGCTATATAGCTGCCCCCTCCTACAATGAGCAGTTCTTC CASSLEGYIAAPSYNEQFF
15 few TRBJ2-7 TRBD2 TRBV7-2 TGTGCCAGCAGCATCTCGACTAGCGGAGTTTACGAGCAGTACTTC CASSISTSGVYEQYF
12 - TRBJ1-2 - TRBV5-4 TGTGCCAGCAACACAGGGAACTATGGCTACACCTTC CASNTGNYGYTF
14 - TRBJ2-5 TRBD2 TRBV6-5 TGTGCCACCTCCCCGGGACTAGCGGGTGAGACCCAGTACTTC CATSPGLAGETQYF
11 - TRBJ2-7 - TRBV25-1 TGTGCCAGCAGTGGAGGGAGGGAGCAGTACTTC CASSGGREQYF
18 - TRBJ2-6 TRBD1 TRBV11-3 TGTGCCAGCAGTTATACCGGGACAGGGGGCGTAGGGGCCAACGTCCTGACTTTC CASSYTGTGGVGANVLTF
12 - TRBJ1-1 - TRBV12-3/TRBV12-4 TGTGCCAGCACCCGTATGGGTGCGGAGGCTTTCTTT CASTRMGAEAFF
15 few TRBJ1-1 TRBD1 TRBV28 TGTGCCAGCAGTTCAGGGGGGCCTGGGGACACTGAAGCTTTCTTT CASSSGGPGDTEAFF
14 - TRBJ2-3 TRBD2 TRBV27 TGTGCCAGCAGTCGGACTAGAGTAGCAGATACGCAGTATTTT CASSRTRVADTQYF
16 - TRBJ2-3 - TRBV11-2 TGTGCCAGCAGCTTAGTCCCCCACGGGAGCATTGATACGCAGTATTTT CASSLVPHGSIDTQYF
15 - TRBJ2-2 - TRBV2 TGTGCCAGCAGTGAAATAGAAGCGAACACCGGGGAGCTGTTTTTT CASSEIEANTGELFF
13 - TRBJ1-2 - TRBV19 TGTGCCAGTAGTATCGGGGGCGTAGAGGGCTACACCTTC CASSIGGVEGYTF
15 once TRBJ1-4 - TRBV9 TGTGCCAGCAGCCCCCGGACAGATACTAATGAAAAACTGTTTTTT CASSPRTDTNEKLFF
14 - TRBJ2-5 - TRBV10-2 TGCGCCAGCAGGACGGTACAACCGGGGGAGACCCAGTACTTC CASRTVQPGETQYF
13 once TRBJ2-5 - TRBV2 TGTGCCAGCAGTGACGGCCCGGAAGAGACCCAGTACTTC CASSDGPEETQYF
14 - TRBJ1-2 - TRBV6-1 TGTGCCAGCAGTGAAGGGGCCGGACTCTATGGCTACACCTTC CASSEGAGLYGYTF
15 - TRBJ2-6 - TRBV27 TGTGCCAGCAGTTCCGGACAGCCTGGGGCCAACGTCCTGACTTTC CASSSGQPGANVLTF
14 - TRBJ1-3 - TRBV10-2 TGCGCCAGCAGTGAGGGGAGCTCTGGAAACACCATATATTTT CASSEGSSGNTIYF
14 - TRBJ1-4 - TRBV27 TGTGCCAGCAGTTTAGGCAAAACTAATGAAAAACTGTTTTTT CASSLGKTNEKLFF
15 - TRBJ2-2 - TRBV6-5 TGTGCCAGCAGCGGAGTACTACCGAACACCGGGGAGCTGTTTTTT CASSGVLPNTGELFF
13 - TRBJ1-2 - TRBV19 TGTGCCAGTAGTCCGGAGGGAAGGGGTGGCTACACCTTC CASSPEGRGGYTF
13 few TRBJ2-2 - TRBV19 TGTGCCAGTAGTATAGTGGGGACCGGGGAGCTGTTTTTT CASSIVGTGELFF
15 few TRBJ1-3 TRBD1 TRBV15 TGTGCCACCAGCCGTGGGACAGGGGCTGGAAACACCATATATTTT CATSRGTGAGNTIYF
15 - TRBJ1-4 - TRBV6-5 TGTGCCAGCAGAGGGGACACTACTATTGGAGAAAAACTGTTTTTT CASRGDTTIGEKLFF
15 - TRBJ2-2 TRBD2 TRBV6-4 TGTGCCAGCAGGAGACTAGCGGGAGGGGCCGGGGAGCTGTTTTTT CASRRLAGGAGELFF
13 - TRBJ1-2 - TRBV12-3/TRBV12-4 TGTGCCAGCAGCACCGACAGCCTCTATGGCTACACCTTC CASSTDSLYGYTF
15 - TRBJ1-5 - TRBV7-2 TGTGCCAGCAGCTTAGAAATTGGCAGGAATCAGCCCCAGCATTTT CASSLEIGRNQPQHF
13 - TRBJ2-5 - TRBV2 TGTGCCAGCAACGCCGAGCCAAGAGGGACCCAGTACTTC CASNAEPRGTQYF
12 few TRBJ1-5 - TRBV6-2/TRBV6-3 TGTGCCAGCAGTTACGGGGATCAGCCCCAGCATTTT CASSYGDQPQHF
15 few TRBJ1-4 TRBD1 TRBV5-1 TGCGCCAGCAGCGCCGGGACAGGGGGCGGCGAAAAACTGTTTTTT CASSAGTGGGEKLFF